Sequencing of this T cell receptor (beta chain) was carried out in a study of blood T cell repertoires in COVID-19. Original data processing: Amplification of reference gene primers provided the estimated nucleated cell counts. Clones were sequenced by immunoSEQ multiplex PCR, and TCRdb holds only the in-frame ones, with some missing. The DNA was the basis for D and trimming; V, J and clone size are from that table. The sample shows some 100,000 clones, around 85% of them seen only once. The V end lost 5 bases, the J end lost 0 bases, and 12 bases lay between the germline ends. The CDR3 sequence is 15 residues long. Germline V gene lookup returns CDR1 SGHRS and CDR2 YFSETQ.

The sequenced sample was peripheral blood. The chain recombines TRBV5-1 with TRBJ2-1; TRBD1 might be the D (5 bases). The sequence was obtained from a woman in her sixties or seventies with active or convalescent COVID-19. The CDR3 DNA follows: TGCGCCAGCAGTCCATACAGGTTCTCCTACAATGAGCAGTTCTTC. Translation gives CASSPYRFSYNEQFF.